What follows are 9 T cell receptor beta chains derived from one specimen sequenced in a study of CD8+CD57+ T cells in acquired aplastic anemia. Previously, flow cytometry had revealed CD8+CD57+ cell expansion in the patients chosen for sequencing. Profiling that covered TCR beta VDJ and CDR3 relied on genomic DNA as its template. TCRdb recomputed calls from the reads with MiXCR, one row per CDR3 protein. The sample gives approximately 170,000 distinct CDR3 sequences, roughly 50% of which show up once; 3.2% is in the top ten. Sequenced input: sorted CD4+, CD8+, or CD8+CD57+ T cells (not recorded which) from PBMCs. The origin of the receptors is a human donor with aplastic anemia.

This chain connects TRBV24-1 to TRBJ2-7; the D gene is possibly TRBD2 (5 bases). Germline CDR1 is KGHDR and CDR2 is SFDVKD. The CDR3 contains 15 residues. The CDR3 sequence: CTTSDPGSPRDEQYV. DNA for the CDR3: TGTACCACCAGTGACCCGGGATCGCCGAGGGATGAGCAGTACGTC.

This clonotype appeared many times. At one end the junction does not follow the germline gene, possibly because of a read error. This sequence joins TRBV6-2 or TRBV6-3 and TRBJ2-3; TRBD1 aligns across 8 bases. CDR3 length: 16 amino acids. Germline V gene sequence: CDR1 MNHEY, CDR2 SVGEGT. The CDR3 region is CASTYGFGQGTDTQYF. The DNA for the CDR3 is TGTGCCAGCACTTACGGATTCGGACAGGGAACAGATACGCAGTATTTT.

In the case of this clonotype: This sequence may be a read error, since a much larger clone differs from it by one base. The V and J genes are TRBV6-1 and TRBJ1-6; 9 positions match TRBD1. The germline gives CDR1 MNHNS, CDR2 SASEGT. CDR3 size: 13 residues. The V gene end was trimmed by 6 bases and the J gene end by 7 bases; junction bases not matched to a gene: 1. The CDR3 reads CASSDRGNSPLHF. The CDR3 DNA is TGTGCCAGCAGCGACAGGGGGAATTCACCCCTCCACTTT.

Many counts were recorded for this clonotype. The chain employs TRBV5-6 and TRBJ2-5, with TRBD1 as a possible D gene (6 bases). CDR1 and CDR2 from the germline V gene are SGHDT and YYEEEE. The CDR3 spans 15 residues. V lost 3 bases, J lost 4 bases, and 16 bases lay in between. CDR3 coding DNA: TGTGCCAGCAGCTCCTCACAGGGTAGTGTAGAGACCCAGTACTTC. This sequence encodes CASSSSQGSVETQYF.

J is TRBJ2-7 and V is TRBV5-1; no definite D call. From germline, CDR1 is SGHRS and CDR2 YFSETQ. V was pared by 3 bases and J by 3 bases, with 13 bases between. The CDR3 consists of 14 residues. This chain's CDR3 is CASSSVSGDYEQYF. CDR3 bases: TGCGCCAGCAGCTCCGTCTCTGGTGACTACGAGCAGTACTTC.

The chain combines TRBV24-1 with TRBJ1-1; 10 nucleotides line up with TRBD1. CDR1 and CDR2 (germline): KGHDR, SFDVKD. The CDR3 runs 16 residues. V was clipped by 3 bases and J by 1 base; unmatched bases: 4. CDR3 coding DNA: TGTGCCACCAGTGATCCCGGGACAGGGGCGAACACTGAAGCTTTCTTT. Encoded protein: CATSDPGTGANTEAFF.

Comment on this clonotype: This could be a read error, since a much larger clone is one nucleotide away. The genes are TRBV7-3 and TRBJ2-1; 10 nucleotides line up with TRBD2. The V gene's germline CDR1 is SGHTA and CDR2 FQGTGA. This CDR3 has 16 residues. CDR3 coding DNA: TGTACCAGCAGTAAACAAGCGGGAGGGTTTTACAATGAGCAGTTCTTC. It translates to CTSSKQAGGFYNEQFF.

This clonotype has at least ten counts. The rearrangement links TRBV20-1 to TRBJ2-1; D is undetermined. Germline CDR1 DFQATT, CDR2 SNEGSKA (reference sequence). Deletions cut 4 bases from V and 5 bases from J, with 3 bases between. The CDR3 consists of 10 residues. The CDR3 here is CSATDNEQFF. The CDR3 DNA reads TGCAGTGCTACAGACAATGAGCAGTTCTTC.

V and J are TRBV15 and TRBJ2-1; 8 bases are shared with TRBD1. From germline, CDR1 is LNHNV and CDR2 YYDKDF (reference sequence). The CDR3 runs 14 residues. Germline trimming cut 3 bases from V and 6 bases from J; bases unmatched to any gene: 4. CDR3 coding DNA: TGTGCCACCAGCAGGGTTACAGGGGGCAATGAGCAGTTCTTC. Protein sequence: CATSRVTGGNEQFF.